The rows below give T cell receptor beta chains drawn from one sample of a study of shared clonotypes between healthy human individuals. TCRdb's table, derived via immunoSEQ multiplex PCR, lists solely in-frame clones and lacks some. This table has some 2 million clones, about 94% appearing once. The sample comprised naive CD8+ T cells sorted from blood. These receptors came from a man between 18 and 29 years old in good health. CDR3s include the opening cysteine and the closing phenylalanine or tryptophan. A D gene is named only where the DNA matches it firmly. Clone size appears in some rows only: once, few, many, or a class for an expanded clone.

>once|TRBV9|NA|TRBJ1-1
TGTGCCAGCAGCCCAATGGGGGGGGGCACTGAAGCTTTCTTT
CASSPMGGGTEAFF
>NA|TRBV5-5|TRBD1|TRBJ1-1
TGTGCCAGCAGCTTGGGACAGGGGTTCACTGAAGCTTTCTTT
CASSLGQGFTEAFF
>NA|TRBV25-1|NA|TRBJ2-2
TGTGCCAGCAGGGACTTTTTTACCGGGGAGCTGTTTTTT
CASRDFFTGELFF
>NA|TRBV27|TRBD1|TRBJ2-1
TGTGCCAGCAGTTCTGGGACAGGGGGCTTTAATGAGCAGTTCTTC
CASSSGTGGFNEQFF
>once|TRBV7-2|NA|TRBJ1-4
TGTGCCAGCAGCTTAGAATTCTGGGGGGATGAAAAACTGTTTTTT
CASSLEFWGDEKLFF
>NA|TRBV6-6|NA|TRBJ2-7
TGTGCCAGCAGTTACGGTCGGGGTGCCTACGAGCAGTACTTC
CASSYGRGAYEQYF
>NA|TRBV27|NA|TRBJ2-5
TGTGCCAGCAGCCCAGGGTTCCAAGAGACCCAGTACTTC
CASSPGFQETQYF
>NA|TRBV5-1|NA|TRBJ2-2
TGCGCCAGCAGCTTGTACGGGGACACCGGGGAGCTGTTTTTT
CASSLYGDTGELFF
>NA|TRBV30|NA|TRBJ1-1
TGTGCCATGGTCGGGACATTGAACACTGAAGCTTTCTTT
CAMVGTLNTEAFF
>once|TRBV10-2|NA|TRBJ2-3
TGCGCCAGCAGTGAGACTTATACGCAGTATTTT
CASSETYTQYF
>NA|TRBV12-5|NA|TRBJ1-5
TGTGCTAGTGGTTTGGGCCAGGGTGGTCAGCCCCAGCATTTT
CASGLGQGGQPQHF
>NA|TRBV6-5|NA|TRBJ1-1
TGTGCCAGCACGGGGAACACTGAAGCTTTCTTT
CASTGNTEAFF
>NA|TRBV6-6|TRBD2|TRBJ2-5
TGTGCCAGCAGCCACACGGCGGGAGGAGAGACCCAGTACTTC
CASSHTAGGETQYF
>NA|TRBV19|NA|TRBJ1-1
TGTGCCAGTAAGACGGAAGAGACCTCGAACACTGAAGCTTTCTTT
CASKTEETSNTEAFF
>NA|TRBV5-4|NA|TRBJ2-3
TGTGCCAGCAGCTTGGTAGGGGTAGCCACAGATACGCAGTATTTT
CASSLVGVATDTQYF
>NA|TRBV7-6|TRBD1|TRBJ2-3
TGTGCCAGCAGCTTACGGGACAGCATAGGGGATACGCAGTATTTT
CASSLRDSIGDTQYF
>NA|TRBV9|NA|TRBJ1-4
TGTGCCAGCAGCGGAGACGCGAGTACCAGGGCTAATGAAAAACTGTTTTTT
CASSGDASTRANEKLFF
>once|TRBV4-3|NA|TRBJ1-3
TGCGCCAGCAGCCAAGATCGGGGAAACACCATATATTTT
CASSQDRGNTIYF
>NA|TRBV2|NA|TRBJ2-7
TGTGCCAGCAGTGAAATGGGCAACGGGTACGAGCAGTACTTC
CASSEMGNGYEQYF
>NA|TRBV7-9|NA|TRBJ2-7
TGTGCCAGCAGTGAGTTACAGGATTCCTACGAGCAGTACTTC
CASSELQDSYEQYF
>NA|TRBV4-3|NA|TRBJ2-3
TGCGCCAGCAGCCAAGCGGCCTCTAGCACAGATACGCAGTATTTT
CASSQAASSTDTQYF
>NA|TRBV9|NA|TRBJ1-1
TGTGCCAGCAGCGTAGAGGGGCACATGAACACTGAAGCTTTCTTT
CASSVEGHMNTEAFF
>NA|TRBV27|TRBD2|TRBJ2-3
TGTGCCAGCAGTCCACCGACTAGCGGGGGCGTCACAGATACGCAGTATTTT
CASSPPTSGGVTDTQYF
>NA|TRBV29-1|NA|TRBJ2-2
TGCAGCGCCAGAAGAGCCGGGGAGCTGTTTTTT
CSARRAGELFF
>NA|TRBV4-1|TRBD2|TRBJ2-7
TGCGCCAGCAGCCCGGGACTAGCGTCCTACGAGCAGTACTTC
CASSPGLASYEQYF
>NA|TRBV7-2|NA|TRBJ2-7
TGTGCCAGCAGGCTGACAGGGTTGGGACTCGAATACGAGCAGTACTTC
CASRLTGLGLEYEQYF
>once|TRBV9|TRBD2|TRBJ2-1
TGTGCCAGCAGCCCCGGGGTTCGCGGCGGGGGGATCAATGAGCAGTTCTTC
CASSPGVRGGGINEQFF
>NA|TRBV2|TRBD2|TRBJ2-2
TGTGCCAGCGTGAGGGCTAGCGGGAACACCGGGGAGCTGTTTTTT
CASVRASGNTGELFF
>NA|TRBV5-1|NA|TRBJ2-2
TGCGCCAGCAGCCCCCTTGGGCGGACGGGCACCGGGGAGCTGTTTTTT
CASSPLGRTGTGELFF
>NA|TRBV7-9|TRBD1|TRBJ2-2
TGTGCCAGCAGCTCCTCGGACAGGCCGGGGGAGCTGTTTTTT
CASSSSDRPGELFF
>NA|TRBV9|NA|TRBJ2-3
TGTGCCAGCAGCGCCTGGGACAGCACAGATACGCAGTATTTT
CASSAWDSTDTQYF
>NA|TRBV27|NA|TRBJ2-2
TGTGCCAGCAGTTTTGGGGCAGGGACCGGGGAGCTGTTTTTT
CASSFGAGTGELFF
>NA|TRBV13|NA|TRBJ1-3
TGTGCCAGCAGCGAACAGGGAGACACCATATATTTT
CASSEQGDTIYF
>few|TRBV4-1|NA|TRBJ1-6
TGCGCCAGCAGCCATCTGCCGGGGGTCGGCTCACCCCTCCACTTT
CASSHLPGVGSPLHF
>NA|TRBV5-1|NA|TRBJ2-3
TGCGCCAGCAGCCACCGGGACTGGGGGCCAGATACGCAGTATTTT
CASSHRDWGPDTQYF
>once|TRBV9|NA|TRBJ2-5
TGTGCCAGCAGCGTAGAGGGCGGGATAGAGACCCAGTACTTC
CASSVEGGIETQYF
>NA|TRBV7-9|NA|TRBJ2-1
TGTGCCAGCAGCTCCCAGGGCGGCAATGAGCAGTTCTTC
CASSSQGGNEQFF
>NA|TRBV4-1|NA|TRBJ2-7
TGCGCCAGCAGCCAAGTGGGGGGCCTCTCCTACGAGCAGTACTTC
CASSQVGGLSYEQYF
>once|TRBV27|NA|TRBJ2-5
TGTGCCAGCAGTTTCTCGACCGGGGACCAAGAGACCCAGTACTTC
CASSFSTGDQETQYF
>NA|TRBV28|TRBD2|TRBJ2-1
TGTGCCAGCAGTGGGACTAGCGGGGGAATCTACAATGAGCAGTTCTTC
CASSGTSGGIYNEQFF
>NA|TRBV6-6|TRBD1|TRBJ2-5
TGTGCCAGCAGTACCGGGACAGGGGTTCAAGAGACCCAGTACTTC
CASSTGTGVQETQYF
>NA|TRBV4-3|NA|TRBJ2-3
TGCGCCAGCAGCCAATGGCCGTCGTCAGATACGCAGTATTTT
CASSQWPSSDTQYF
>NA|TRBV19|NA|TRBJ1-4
TGTGCCAGCTCACGGGGCAGTTTTCGAGAAAAACTGTTTTTT
CASSRGSFREKLFF
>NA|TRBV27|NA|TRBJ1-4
TGTGCCAGCAGTTTATTGGGGGGGACGGATTTTAATGAAAAACTGTTTTTT
CASSLLGGTDFNEKLFF
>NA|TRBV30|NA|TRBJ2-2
TGTGCCTGGAGTGTACTCCTCGCGGGTAGTAGCACCGGGGAGCTGTTTTTT
CAWSVLLAGSSTGELFF
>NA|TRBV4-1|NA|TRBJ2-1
TGCGCCAGCAGCGATGACAGGTTTTTGAACAATGAGCAGTTCTTC
CASSDDRFLNNEQFF
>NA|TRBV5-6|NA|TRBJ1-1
TGTGCCAGCAGCTTCGGGGGGGTCACTGAAGCTTTCTTT
CASSFGGVTEAFF